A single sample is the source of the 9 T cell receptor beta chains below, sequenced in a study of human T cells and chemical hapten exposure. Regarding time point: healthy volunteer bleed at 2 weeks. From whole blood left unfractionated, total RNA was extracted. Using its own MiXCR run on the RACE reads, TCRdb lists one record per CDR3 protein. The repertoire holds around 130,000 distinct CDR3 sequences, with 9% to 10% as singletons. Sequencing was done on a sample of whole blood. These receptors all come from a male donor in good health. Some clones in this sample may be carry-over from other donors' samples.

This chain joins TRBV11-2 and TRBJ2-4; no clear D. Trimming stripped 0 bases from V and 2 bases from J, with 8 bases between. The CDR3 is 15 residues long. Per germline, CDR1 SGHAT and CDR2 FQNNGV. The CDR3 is CASSLEHGPKNIQYF. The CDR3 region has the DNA TGTGCCAGCAGCTTAGAGCACGGTCCCAAAAACATTCAGTACTTC.

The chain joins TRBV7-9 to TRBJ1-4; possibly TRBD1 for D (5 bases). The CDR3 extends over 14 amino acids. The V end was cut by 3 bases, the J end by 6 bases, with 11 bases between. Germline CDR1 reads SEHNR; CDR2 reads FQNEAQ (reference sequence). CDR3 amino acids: CASSFDWGDEKLFF. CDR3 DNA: TGTGCCAGCAGCTTTGATTGGGGGGATGAAAAACTGTTTTTT.

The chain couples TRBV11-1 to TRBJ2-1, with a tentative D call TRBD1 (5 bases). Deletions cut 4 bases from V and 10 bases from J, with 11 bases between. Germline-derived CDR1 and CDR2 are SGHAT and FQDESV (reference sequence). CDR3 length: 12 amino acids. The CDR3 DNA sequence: TGTGCCAGCAGCTCGGGCCACAGGGAGCAGTTCTTC. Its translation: CASSSGHREQFF.

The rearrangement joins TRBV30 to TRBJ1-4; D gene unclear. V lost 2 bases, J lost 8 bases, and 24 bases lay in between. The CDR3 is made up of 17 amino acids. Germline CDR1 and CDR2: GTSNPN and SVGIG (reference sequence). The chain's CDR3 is CAWSLWTGDPLSEKLFF. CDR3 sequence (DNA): TGTGCCTGGAGTCTGTGGACGGGAGATCCCCTAAGCGAAAAACTGTTTTTT.

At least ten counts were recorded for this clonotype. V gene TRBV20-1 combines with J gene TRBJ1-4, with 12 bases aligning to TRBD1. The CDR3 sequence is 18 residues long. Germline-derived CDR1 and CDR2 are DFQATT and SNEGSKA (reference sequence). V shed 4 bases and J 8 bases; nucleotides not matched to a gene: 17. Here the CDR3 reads CSATPGPTTGTGGEKLFF. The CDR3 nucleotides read TGCAGTGCTACCCCTGGGCCAACAACCGGGACAGGGGGCGAAAAACTGTTTTTT.

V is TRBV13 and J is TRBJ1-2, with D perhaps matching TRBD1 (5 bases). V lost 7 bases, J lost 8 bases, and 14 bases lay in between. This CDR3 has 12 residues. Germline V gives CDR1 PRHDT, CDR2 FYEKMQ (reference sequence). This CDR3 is CASTQGAYGYTF. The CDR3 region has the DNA TGTGCCAGCACTCAAGGGGCTTACGGCTACACCTTC. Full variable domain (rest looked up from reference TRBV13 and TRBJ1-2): AAGVIQSPRHLIKEKRETATLKCYPIPRHDTVYWYQQGPGQDPQFLISFYEKMQSDKGSIPDRFSAQQFSDYHSELNMSSLELGDSALYFCASTQGAYGYTFGSGTRLTVV.

The CDR3 bases are TGTGCCAGCAAGCAGCGGGAGGGCCGGGATTCCTCAGAAGAGCAGTTCTTC. Its protein product is CASKQREGRDSSEEQFF. The V and J genes are TRBV6-5 and TRBJ2-1; 10 bases line up with TRBD2. The CDR3 loop spans 17 amino acids. With 7 bases clipped from V and 10 bases from J, the junction kept 19 bases outside the gene matches. CDR1 and CDR2 (germline): MNHEY, SVGAGI.

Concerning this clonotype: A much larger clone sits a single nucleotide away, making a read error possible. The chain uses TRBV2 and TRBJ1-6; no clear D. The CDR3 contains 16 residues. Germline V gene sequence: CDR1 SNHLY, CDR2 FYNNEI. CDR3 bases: TGTGTCAGCAGTGAAGAGGCAACGTTTGGTAATTCACCCCTCCACTTT. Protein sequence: CVSSEEATFGNSPLHF.

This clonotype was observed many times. The CDR3 nucleotides read TGTGCCAGCACCGTCTCGACTGTCTCCTATGGCTACACCTTC. Its protein is CASTVSTVSYGYTF. The chain couples TRBV7-2 to TRBJ1-2, with D hard to call. Trimming removed 7 bases at V and 4 bases at J, with 16 bases between. There are 14 residues in the CDR3. CDR1 is SGHTA, CDR2 FQGNSA, per germline.